The present TCR beta chain was sequenced within a study of T-cell reconstitution after alpha-beta-depleted transplantation in children. During its preparation, the TCRbeta library received unique molecular identifiers. Each CDR3 protein is one row after TCRdb ran MiXCR on the PCR reads. The table includes some 840,000 distinct CDR3 sequences, roughly 15% detected once. This clonotype occurred a few times. The antigen is not known. Study-level points and caveats: Several patients had high TCRbeta diversity at day 60; it came from surviving recipient T cells and thymic progenitors. Several hundred graft clones that had expanded were reportedly the source of alpha-beta T cells about two months after transplant.

This receptor was obtained from a male patient aged 10 to 17 who had a stem cell transplant for acute lymphoblastic leukemia, so the T cells may come from the graft donor. Sequencing was performed on PBMCs, mostly from graft donor cells, taken 360 days after TCRalphabeta/CD19-depleted stem cell transplant.

CDR3 residues: CASSQGVLKREKEGGELFF. The CDR3 bases are TGCGCCAGCAGCCAAGGGGTTCTCAAGCGGGAGAAGGAGGGCGGGGAGCTGTTTTTT. The V gene is TRBV4-1, the J gene TRBJ2-2; TRBD2 agrees at 8 bases. The germline V gene encodes CDR1 MGHRA and CDR2 YSYEKL. The CDR3 length is 19 residues. The trim removed 1 base at V and 7 bases at J, leaving 17 bases unmatched.